The sequence of this TCR beta chain was determined in a study of post-analysis software for immune sequencing data. Findings and caveats of the study: Four to six TRBV segments, including TRBV5-6, TRBV5-1 and TRBV20-1, were more frequent in patients than controls.

Every TCR beta cDNA library bore unique molecular identifiers. MiXCR was run by TCRdb on the PCR reads, yielding one entry per CDR3 protein. This repertoire shows about 540,000 distinct CDR3 sequences, less than 40% found once; its top ten account for around 6%. CDR1 is LGHDT and CDR2 is YNNKEL in the germline V gene (reference sequence). CDR3 size: 15 residues. For this clonotype: Antigen unknown. A read error may account for a junction end that differs from germline.

This receptor was identified in a girl under 18 with multiple sclerosis. The V and J genes are TRBV3-1 and TRBJ2-3; TRBD2 aligns across 8 bases. Input material: blood. CDR3 bases: TGTGCCAGCAGCCGCCGGGGGGGCCCGGGAGATATGCAGTATTTT. The encoded protein is CASSRRGGPGDMQYF.